Reported below is one T cell receptor beta chain. The source of the sample is a study of cytomegalovirus exposure and HLA in healthy donors. PCR was performed using 60 Vbeta and 13 Jbeta primers. The data were produced by immunoSEQ multiplex PCR, yet TCRdb's version contains in-frame clones alone and is incomplete. The data show over 150,000 clones, 77% seen once. The length of the CDR3 is 14 residues. Germline values: CDR1 SGHRS, CDR2 YFSETQ. Trimming shortened V by 5 bases and J by 1 base, and 13 bases separated the two germline ends. The origin of this receptor is a woman aged 55 to 70 in good health and CMV-seropositive. The rearrangement links TRBV5-1 to TRBJ2-7; the D gene is possibly TRBD1 (5 bases). Sequencing was performed on PBMCs. CDR3: CASRPQTGSYEQYF. The DNA of the CDR3 is TGCGCCAGCAGACCTCAAACAGGTTCCTACGAGCAGTACTTC.